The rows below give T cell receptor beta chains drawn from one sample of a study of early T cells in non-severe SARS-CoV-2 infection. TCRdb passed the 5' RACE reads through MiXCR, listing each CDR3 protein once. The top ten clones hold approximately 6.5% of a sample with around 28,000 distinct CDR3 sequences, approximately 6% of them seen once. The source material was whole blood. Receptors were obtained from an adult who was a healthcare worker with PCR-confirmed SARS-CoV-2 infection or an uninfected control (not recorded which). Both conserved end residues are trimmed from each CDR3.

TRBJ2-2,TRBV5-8,ASSPRGRGGELF
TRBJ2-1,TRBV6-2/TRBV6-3,ASSYVRELGEQF
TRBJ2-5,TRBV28,ASSLAVETQY
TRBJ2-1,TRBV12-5,ASGLVTSGRGRNEQF
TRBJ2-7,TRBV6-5,ASSLDRAPEQY
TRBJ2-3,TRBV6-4,ASSDSAANSVDTQY
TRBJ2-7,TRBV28,ASTWGGRAYEQY
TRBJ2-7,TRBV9,ASSVGGSSYEQY
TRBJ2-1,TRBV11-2,ASSSGLAGHNEQF
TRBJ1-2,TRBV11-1,ASSRTGGDYGYT
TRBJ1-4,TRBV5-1,ASSLTPNEKLF
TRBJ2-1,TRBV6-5,ASRSFLAGGGYEQF
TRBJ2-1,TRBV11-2,ASSSLAGGYNEQF
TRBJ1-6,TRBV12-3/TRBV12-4,ASSLEGSPLH
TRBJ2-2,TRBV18,ASSRLDQNTGELF
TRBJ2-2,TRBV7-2,ASTATVTHGELF
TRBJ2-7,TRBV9,ASSPQGIGEQY
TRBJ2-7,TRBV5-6,ARLSGFLSYEQY
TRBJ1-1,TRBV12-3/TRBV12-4,ASSVQGGLMNTEAF
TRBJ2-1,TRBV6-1,ASSGGPGTSGINEQF
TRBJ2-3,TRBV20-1,SAKHRGQSTDTQY
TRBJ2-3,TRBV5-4,ASSPSGADTQY
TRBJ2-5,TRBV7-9,ASSPHPKTGRAQETQY
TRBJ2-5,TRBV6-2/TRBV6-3,ASSRRLVQETQY
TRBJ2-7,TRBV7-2,ASSSYLYEQY
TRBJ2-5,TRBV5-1,ASSLDPGDETQY
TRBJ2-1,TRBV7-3,ASSSTGGPAYEQF
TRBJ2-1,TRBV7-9,ASSGGLAANNEQF
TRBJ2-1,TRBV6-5,ASSPGAGVINEQF
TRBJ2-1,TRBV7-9,ATSKSGAYNEQF
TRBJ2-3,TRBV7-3,ASSFTSADTQY
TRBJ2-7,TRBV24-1,ATSAGGAGTYEQY
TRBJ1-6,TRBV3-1,ASSQDRFSPLH
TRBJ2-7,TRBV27,ASSLMDGYEQY
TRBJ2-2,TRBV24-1,ATSPGHAGELF
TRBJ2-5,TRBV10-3,AISAGGLASRGETQY
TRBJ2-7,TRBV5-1,ASSLTSGRAGEQY
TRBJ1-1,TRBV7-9,ASSLQGDEAF
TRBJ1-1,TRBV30,AWSWRRNTEAF